Each of the 10 T cell receptor beta chains below was sequenced from the same sample in a study of blood T cell repertoires in COVID-19. Only in-frame clones appear in the TCRdb table, and some are missing; sequencing was by immunoSEQ multiplex PCR. The profile shows hundreds of thousands of clones, around 87% of them singletons. The sample consisted of PBMCs or T cells enriched from blood (not recorded which). The receptors stem from a woman aged 45-65 years who had recovered from COVID-19.

J is TRBJ1-2 and V is TRBV7-9, with 8 bases lining up with TRBD1. This CDR3 has 14 residues. V lost 7 bases to trimming and J lost 3 bases; unmatched junction nucleotides: 7. The germline V gene encodes CDR1 SEHNR and CDR2 FQNEAQ (reference sequence). The CDR3 sequence: CASIVDREDYGYTF. The CDR3 nucleotides read TGTGCCAGCATCGTGGACAGGGAGGACTATGGCTACACCTTC.

This sequence joins TRBV28 and TRBJ1-4, with TRBD1 as a possible D gene (5 bases). The germline V and J ends were trimmed by 8 bases and 8 bases, with 12 bases remaining between them. Germline V gene data show CDR1 as MDHEN and CDR2 as SYDVKM. The CDR3 is made up of 12 amino acids. The CDR3 DNA sequence: TGTGCCAGCGGGGGGGTTGGAGAAAAACTGTTTTTT. Its protein product is CASGGVGEKLFF.

This sequence joins TRBV5-5 and TRBJ1-1; D remains ambiguous. This CDR3 has 14 residues. The germline gives CDR1 SGHKS, CDR2 YYEKEE (reference sequence). V was cut by 2 bases and J by 0 bases, with 8 bases left in between. The CDR3 region is CASSFRDMNTEAFF. CDR3 sequence (DNA): TGTGCCAGCAGCTTCCGAGACATGAACACTGAAGCTTTCTTT. The full variable domain, rest sourced from reference TRBV5-5 and TRBJ1-1, is DAGVTQSPTHLIKTRGQQVTLRCSPISGHKSVSWYQQVLGQGPQFIFQYYEKEERGRGNFPDRFSARQFPNYSSELNVNALLLGDSALYLCASSFRDMNTEAFFGQGTRLTVV.

The chain has TRBV12-3 or TRBV12-4 and TRBJ1-2, with TRBD1 matching over 8 bases. The CDR3 has 13 residues. V trimming: 6 bases; J trimming: 4 bases; junction bases outside the gene matches: 4. The chain's CDR3 is CASSLQGGYGYTF. CDR3 bases: TGTGCCAGCAGCCTACAGGGGGGCTATGGCTACACCTTC.

The rearrangement joins TRBV19 to TRBJ2-3, with D uncertain. V dropped 3 bases and J dropped 5 bases, with 9 bases sitting between them. The CDR3 contains 13 residues. CDR1 and CDR2 from the germline V gene are LNHDA and SQIVND (reference sequence). The CDR3 DNA reads TGTGCCAGTAGTATTCGGGTCTTAGATACGCAGTATTTT. Its protein product is CASSIRVLDTQYF.

This chain joins TRBV29-1 and TRBJ2-4; D is possibly TRBD2 (5 bases). Germline V gene sequence: CDR1 SQVTM, CDR2 ANQGSEA. V was shortened by 1 base and J by 5 bases, with 15 bases between the two germline ends. CDR3 length equals 15 residues. The DNA of the CDR3 is TGCAGCGTTGAAGGACGCGCCCGGGAACAAAACATTCAGTACTTC. Translating it yields CSVEGRAREQNIQYF. Looking up the rest from reference TRBV29-1 and TRBJ2-4 gives the full variable domain: SAVISQKPSRDICQRGTSLTIQCQVDSQVTMMFWYRQQPGQSLTLIATANQGSEATYESGFVIDKFPISRPNLTFSTLTVSNMSPEDSSIYLCSVEGRAREQNIQYFGAGTRLSVL.

This clone has a single count. This chain connects TRBV14 to TRBJ1-3; D possibly corresponds to TRBD1 (6 bases). V was clipped by 1 base and J by 0 bases, with 7 bases between them. CDR3 length: 15 residues. Germline CDR1 and CDR2: SGHDN and FVKESK. The CDR3 DNA follows: TGTGCCAGCAGCCAAGGACAGGTCTCTGGAAACACCATATATTTT. This translates into CASSQGQVSGNTIYF.

V and J are TRBV12-5 and TRBJ2-1; 12 bases are a match to TRBD2. With 4 bases clipped from V and 6 bases from J, the junction kept 10 bases outside the gene matches. The CDR3 sequence is 17 residues long. From germline, CDR1 is LGHNT and CDR2 FRNRAP. The CDR3 here is CASGSTRLAGVCNEQFF. CDR3 DNA sequence: TGTGCTAGTGGTTCCACAAGACTAGCGGGAGTCTGCAATGAGCAGTTCTTC.

The table lists this clone with a count of one. The rearrangement uses TRBV19 and TRBJ2-1; 11 bases are shared with TRBD2. J gave up 7 bases and V 11 bases, and 10 bases lay outside the gene matches. This CDR3 spans 14 amino acids. Per germline, CDR1 LNHDA and CDR2 SQIVND (reference sequence). This CDR3 is CARTSGRVKNEQFF. CDR3 sequence (DNA): TGTGCCCGAACTAGCGGGAGAGTGAAAAATGAGCAGTTCTTC.

This clone was found once. Compared with germline, one end of the junction differs, possibly owing to a read error. CDR3 DNA sequence: TGTGCTAGCAGCCCGGGACTAGCGGGACAACATGAGCAGTTCTTC. The encoded protein is CASSPGLAGQHEQFF. The chain couples TRBV7-7 to TRBJ2-1, with TRBD2 identical over 13 bases. The CDR3 is 15 amino acids. Per the germline V gene, CDR1 is SSHAT and CDR2 is FNYEAQ (reference sequence).